This T cell receptor beta chain was observed in a study of T cell clonotyping in hematopoietic cell transplantation. Sequenced by immunoSEQ multiplex PCR; TCRdb stores in-frame clones only, minus some. The sample has over 5,000 clones, approximately 72% seen once. CDR1 MDHEN and CDR2 SYDVKM come from the germline V gene. V was cut by 8 bases and J by 1 base, with 26 bases left in between. There are 19 residues in the CDR3. The chain has TRBV28 and TRBJ2-2; a possible D gene is TRBD2 (6 bases). This sequence was found in a female patient in her forties or fifties who had an allogeneic stem cell transplant, so the T cells may come from the graft donor. Some clones in this sample may be carry-over from other donors' samples. Sequencing was performed on PBMCs, taken 100 days after allogeneic stem cell transplant. The CDR3 sequence: CASSKTGLRTLRNTGELFF. DNA for the CDR3: TGTGCCAGCTCCAAGACGGGACTCAGAACCCTCCGGAACACCGGGGAGCTGTTTTTT.